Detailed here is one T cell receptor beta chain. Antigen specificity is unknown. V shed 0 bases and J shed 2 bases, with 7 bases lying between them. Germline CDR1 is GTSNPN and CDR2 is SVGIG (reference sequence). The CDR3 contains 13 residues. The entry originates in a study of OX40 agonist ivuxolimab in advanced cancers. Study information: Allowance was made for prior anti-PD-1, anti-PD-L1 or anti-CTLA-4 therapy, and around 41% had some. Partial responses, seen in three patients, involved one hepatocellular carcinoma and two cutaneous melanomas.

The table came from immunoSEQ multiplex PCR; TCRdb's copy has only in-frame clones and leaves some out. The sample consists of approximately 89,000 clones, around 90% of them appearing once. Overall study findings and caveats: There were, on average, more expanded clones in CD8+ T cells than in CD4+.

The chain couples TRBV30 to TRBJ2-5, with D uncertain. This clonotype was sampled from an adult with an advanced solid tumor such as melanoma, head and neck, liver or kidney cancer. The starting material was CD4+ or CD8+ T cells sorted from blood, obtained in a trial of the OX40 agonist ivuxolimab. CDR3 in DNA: TGTGCCTGGAGTGTACGGCTACAAGAGACCCAGTACTTC. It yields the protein CAWSVRLQETQYF.